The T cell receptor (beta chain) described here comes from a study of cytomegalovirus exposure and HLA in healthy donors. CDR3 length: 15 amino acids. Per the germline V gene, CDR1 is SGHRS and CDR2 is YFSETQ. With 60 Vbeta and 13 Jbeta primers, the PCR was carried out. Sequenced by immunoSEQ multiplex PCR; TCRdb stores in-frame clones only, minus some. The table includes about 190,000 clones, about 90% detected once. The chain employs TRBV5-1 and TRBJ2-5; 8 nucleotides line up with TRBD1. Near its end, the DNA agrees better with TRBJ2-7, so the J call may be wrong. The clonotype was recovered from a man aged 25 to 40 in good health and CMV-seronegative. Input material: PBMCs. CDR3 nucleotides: TGCGCCAGCAGCTTGGACGGGACAGGACCCTACGAGCAGTACTTC. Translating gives CASSLDGTGPYEQYF.